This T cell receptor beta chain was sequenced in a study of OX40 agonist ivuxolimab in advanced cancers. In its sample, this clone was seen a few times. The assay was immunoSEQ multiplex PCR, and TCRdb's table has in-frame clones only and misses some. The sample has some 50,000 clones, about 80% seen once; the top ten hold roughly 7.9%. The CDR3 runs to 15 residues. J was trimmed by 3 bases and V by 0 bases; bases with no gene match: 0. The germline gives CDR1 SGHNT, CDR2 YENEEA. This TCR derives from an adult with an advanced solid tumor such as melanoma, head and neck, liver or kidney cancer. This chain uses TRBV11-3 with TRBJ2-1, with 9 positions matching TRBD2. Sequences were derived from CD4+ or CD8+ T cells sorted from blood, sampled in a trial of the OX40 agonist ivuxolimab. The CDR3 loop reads CASSLETSGYNEQFF. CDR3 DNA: TGTGCCAGCAGCTTAGAGACTAGCGGCTACAATGAGCAGTTCTTC.